The rows below give T cell receptor beta chains drawn from one sample of a study of shared clonotypes between healthy human individuals. Here immunoSEQ multiplex PCR was the method, and the copy in TCRdb shows in-frame clones only, minus some. Of just over 2,000,000 clones in the sample, over 85% were seen once. The sample comprised naive CD8+ T cells sorted from blood. The source of these receptors is a man aged 18 to 35 in good health. The conserved cysteine and the conserved F or W are not part of the CDR3 here. The order of the fields is V gene, CDR3 protein.

TRBV4-3,ASSQGGLYGYT
TRBV6-4,ASRPTYLNTEAF
TRBV7-8,ASSLGGGFQETQY
TRBV4-1,ASSQDTYRGNEQF
TRBV13,ASSLGGVSYEQY
TRBV27,ASSMTGYGYT
TRBV4-1,ASSQDIGTDTQY
TRBV4-1,ASSQEVGEGYGNQPQH
TRBV30,AWSVHGYEQY
TRBV7-9,ASSLYSEAEAF
TRBV6-6,ASSLGGEQY
TRBV6-5,ASSLGGTGELF
TRBV5-1,ASSTGGDQPQH
TRBV30,AWTALAGDTYNEQF
TRBV5-1,ASSQGQGYETQY
TRBV30,AWSTENSNQPQH
TRBV28,ASSGTDYTEAF
TRBV21-1,ASTFPSSYNSPLH
TRBV7-9,ASSLVDFNTEAF
TRBV5-4,ASSLDRDPTGETQY
TRBV19,ASSMELVPGELF
TRBV21-1,ASTQRRGPPGNTIY
TRBV27,ASSLSAGPGGNEQY
TRBV7-8,ASSLGTGSSYEQY
TRBV9,ASSAGWGSQPQH
TRBV5-4,ASSDLSHSDSPLH
TRBV28,ASSFGGLSTDTQY
TRBV5-6,ASSLGSGVNYGYT
TRBV20-1,SVKGGETQY
TRBV10-2,ASSDSTGGLYEQY
TRBV28,ASSLINWAEGELNTGELF
TRBV2,ASSEWAGTYNEQF
TRBV28,ASSSRIMTVLEKLF
TRBV7-9,ASSTRGEIQETQY
TRBV9,ASSSDRTGTTNEKLF
TRBV29-1,SVDEGQNYDGYT
TRBV6-6,ASSYLEGGTGELF
TRBV6-1,ASSGARVAYEQY
TRBV4-1,ASSQGGELF
TRBV7-9,ASSGLQGALYTFTDTQY
TRBV4-2,ASSQESEGPVYEQY
TRBV2,ARASTGERNEQF
TRBV19,ASSEGHLVHSNQPQH
TRBV5-1,ASSLDRLNFGGYNNEQF
TRBV5-6,ASSMGLAGGQETQY